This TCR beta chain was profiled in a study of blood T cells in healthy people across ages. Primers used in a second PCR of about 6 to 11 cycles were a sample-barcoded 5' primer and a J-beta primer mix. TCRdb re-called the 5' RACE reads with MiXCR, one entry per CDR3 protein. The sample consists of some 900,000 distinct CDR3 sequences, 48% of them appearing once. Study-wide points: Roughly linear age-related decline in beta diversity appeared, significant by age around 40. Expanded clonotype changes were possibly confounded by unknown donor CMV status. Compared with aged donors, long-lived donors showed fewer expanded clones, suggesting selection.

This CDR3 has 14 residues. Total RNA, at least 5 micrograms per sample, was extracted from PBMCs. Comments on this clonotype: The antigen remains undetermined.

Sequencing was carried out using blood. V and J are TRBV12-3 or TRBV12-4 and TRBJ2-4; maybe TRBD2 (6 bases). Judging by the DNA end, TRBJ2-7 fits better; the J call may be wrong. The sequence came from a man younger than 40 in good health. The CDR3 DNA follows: TGTGCCAGCAGTAAAGTGGGGGACTTCTTCGAGCAGTACTTC. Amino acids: CASSKVGDFFEQYF.